The 32 T cell receptor beta chains listed next were all sequenced from one sample in a study of blood T cell repertoires in COVID-19 (dated by TCRdb to about 2020). Receptors were amplified or captured by the immunoSEQ multiplex PCR assay. TCRdb took over this immuneACCESS table, retaining in-frame rearrangements with V and J assigned. Such tables are incomplete; in checked studies, under half of the missing clones stem from an unresolved V gene, and the remainder is unexplained. This sample comprises 200,000 to 300,000 clones, roughly 83% of them detected only once. The ten largest clones capture over 7.5% of the sample. Sample: peripheral blood. Source of these receptors: a woman older than 75 with acute or convalescent COVID-19.

This chain links TRBV7-3 with TRBJ2-2; D is perhaps TRBD1 (6 bases). The CDR3 is 15 amino acids. Trimming removed 5 bases at V and 1 base at J, with 11 bases between. Germline V gene lookup returns CDR1 SGHTA and CDR2 FQGTGA. The CDR3 nucleotides are TGTGCCAGCAGCCCGGGACACCTGAACACCGGGGAGCTGTTTTTT. The encoded protein is CASSPGHLNTGELFF. Based on the CDR3 plus reference TRBV7-3 and TRBJ2-2, the full variable domain is GAGVSQTPSNKVTEKGKYVELRCDPISGHTALYWYRQSLGQGPEFLIYFQGTGAADDSGLPNDRFFAVRPEGSVSTLKIQRTERGDSAVYLCASSPGHLNTGELFFGEGSRLTVL.

The J gene is TRBJ1-5, the V gene TRBV7-2; D remains unclear. Trimming cost V 0 bases and J 0 bases, with 6 bases left between them. The CDR3 sequence is 15 residues long. Germline values: CDR1 SGHTA, CDR2 FQGNSA. Here the CDR3 reads CASSLAPVSNQPQHF. For the CDR3, the DNA is TGTGCCAGCAGCTTAGCGCCGGTTAGCAATCAGCCCCAGCATTTT.

The chain links TRBV18 to TRBJ1-1; no reliable D call. Germline values: CDR1 KGHSH, CDR2 LQKENI. V lost 4 bases, J lost 3 bases, and 12 bases lay in between. The CDR3 runs 14 residues. This chain's CDR3 is CASSLDMAYTEAFF. The DNA of the CDR3 is TGTGCCAGCTCACTCGATATGGCCTACACTGAAGCTTTCTTT.

The genes are TRBV7-3 and TRBJ2-1; D unclear. Trimming pared 5 bases from V and 9 bases from J, leaving 14 bases between. The CDR3 covers 13 residues. From germline, CDR1 is SGHTA and CDR2 FQGTGA. CDR3: CASSPTPLGEQFF. The CDR3 DNA reads TGTGCCAGCAGCCCGACTCCCCTCGGTGAGCAGTTCTTC.

The CDR3 reads CASSLGPGEGGKTQYF. Here the CDR3 DNA reads TGCGCCAGCAGCTTGGGTCCGGGTGAGGGAGGAAAGACCCAGTACTTC. The rearrangement joins TRBV5-1 to TRBJ2-5; weak D call: TRBD2 (6 bases). The CDR3 has 16 residues. Germline V gene data show CDR1 as SGHRS and CDR2 as YFSETQ. With 0 bases removed from V and 6 bases from J, the gap between germline ends came to 18 bases.

V usage is TRBV3-1 (or the pseudogene TRBV3-2) and J usage is TRBJ1-4, with D possibly TRBD1 on 6 matching bases. V shed 4 bases and J shed 10 bases, with 13 bases lying between them. Looked up from germline, CDR1 is LGHDT and CDR2 is YNNKEL (reference sequence). The length of the CDR3 is 13 residues. In nucleotides, the CDR3 is TGTGCCAGCAGCCTAAAATTACAGGGAAAACTGTTTTTT. This gives the protein CASSLKLQGKLFF.

This rearrangement joins TRBV5-4 to TRBJ2-5, with TRBD2 identical over 7 bases. The CDR3 contains 13 residues. V shed 4 bases, J shed 9 bases, and the junction held 9 bases outside the gene matches. The germline CDR1 and CDR2 sequences are SGHNT and YYREEE (reference sequence). DNA of the CDR3: TGTGCCAGCAGCCCACCTGGGAGGGCGGCCCAGTACTTC. Its translation: CASSPPGRAAQYF.

V and J are TRBV2 and TRBJ2-3; 9 nucleotides agree with TRBD1. V lost 5 bases to trimming and J lost 2 bases; unmatched junction nucleotides: 5. CDR1 and CDR2 (germline): SNHLY, FYNNEI. The CDR3 contains 15 residues. DNA of the CDR3: TGTGCCAGCAGTATTGGACAGGGGCCCACAGATACGCAGTATTTT. Translating it yields CASSIGQGPTDTQYF.

The chain combines TRBV10-2 with TRBJ2-3; 12 bases agree with TRBD2. CDR3 length equals 16 residues. Germline V lookup: CDR1 WSHSY, CDR2 SAAADI. The J segment lost 3 bases and the V segment lost 5 bases, leaving 6 bases of the junction unmatched. The CDR3 loop is CASSKGTSGFTDTQYF. The CDR3, as DNA: TGCGCCAGCAGTAAGGGGACTAGCGGGTTTACAGATACGCAGTATTTT.

This chain links TRBV5-6 with TRBJ1-2; 7 nucleotides agree with TRBD1. The CDR3 sequence is 15 residues long. Germline V gene sequence: CDR1 SGHDT, CDR2 YYEEEE. V was clipped by 0 bases and J by 5 bases; unmatched bases: 7. In DNA form, the CDR3 reads TGTGCCAGCAGCTTGGGAGGGACAGTTAAATATGGCTACACCTTC. Encoded protein: CASSLGGTVKYGYTF. Complete variable domain (other parts from reference TRBV5-6 and TRBJ1-2): DAGVTQSPTHLIKTRGQQVTLRCSPKSGHDTVSWYQQALGQGPQFIFQYYEEEERQRGNFPDRFSGHQFPNYSSELNVNALLLGDSALYLCASSLGGTVKYGYTFGSGTRLTVV.

The V and J genes are TRBV5-1 and TRBJ1-1; 11 bases agree with TRBD1. Germline CDR1 is SGHRS and CDR2 is YFSETQ. The junction had 5 bases not matched to a gene; V was cut back by 4 bases and J by 3 bases. The CDR3 is made up of 15 amino acids. The CDR3 region is CASSPRDRGDTEAFF. CDR3 in DNA: TGCGCCAGCAGCCCCCGGGACAGGGGGGACACTGAAGCTTTCTTT.

The chain couples TRBV12-3 or TRBV12-4 to TRBJ1-2, with D possibly matching TRBD1 (5 bases). V lost 6 bases, J lost 4 bases, and 12 bases lay in between. CDR3 length equals 13 residues. The CDR3, as DNA: TGTGCCAGCAGCGACAGACAAAGCTATGGCTACACCTTC. Amino acid sequence: CASSDRQSYGYTF.

This rearrangement joins TRBV18 to TRBJ2-1; the match to TRBD2 covers 8 bases. Trimming cost V 2 bases and J 10 bases; bases outside gene matches: 10. The CDR3 extends over 15 amino acids. CDR1 is KGHSH, CDR2 LQKENI, per germline. CDR3 nucleotide sequence: TGTGCCAGCTCACCAGACGGGGGGGTCTGGGGGGAGCAGTTCTTC. Translating gives CASSPDGGVWGEQFF.

The gene calls are TRBV5-5 and TRBJ2-7, with TRBD1 identical over 9 bases. CDR1 and CDR2 (germline): SGHKS, YYEKEE (reference sequence). V lost 4 bases to trimming and J lost 4 bases; unmatched junction nucleotides: 9. CDR3 size: 15 residues. CDR3 sequence: CASSPAGTGRYEQYF. CDR3 in DNA: TGTGCCAGCAGCCCTGCCGGGACAGGGAGATACGAGCAGTACTTC.

This clone was counted a few times. V and J are TRBV7-9 and TRBJ1-4; no definite D call. The CDR3 is 12 amino acids. V gave up 5 bases and J gave up 6 bases, with 7 bases separating them. From germline, CDR1 is SEHNR and CDR2 FQNEAQ (reference sequence). Here the CDR3 reads CASSPPDEKLFF. DNA for the CDR3: TGTGCCAGCAGCCCCCCTGATGAAAAACTGTTTTTT.

This clone was detected a few times. CDR3: CASSLQGGGTEAFF. CDR3 bases: TGTGCCAGCAGCTTACAGGGCGGAGGGACTGAAGCTTTCTTT. The V call is TRBV7-2, the J call TRBJ1-1, with D maybe TRBD1 (5 bases). Germline lookup yields CDR1 SGHTA and CDR2 FQGNSA. CDR3 size: 14 residues. Trimming shortened V by 2 bases and J by 5 bases, and 12 bases separated the two germline ends.

Note on this clone: Other DNA sequences from this sample encode an identical CDR3 as well. The gene calls are TRBV7-9 and TRBJ1-1, with a tentative D call TRBD1 (6 bases). The length of the CDR3 is 13 residues. Per germline, CDR1 SEHNR and CDR2 FQNEAQ (reference sequence). Deletions cut 2 bases from V and 3 bases from J, with 7 bases between. The CDR3 here is CASSLKGDTEAFF. The CDR3 DNA is TGTGCCAGCAGCTTAAAGGGGGACACTGAAGCTTTCTTT.

The chain joins TRBV5-6 to TRBJ2-5; 7 nucleotides line up with TRBD1. The CDR3 is 16 residues long. V lost 1 base to trimming and J lost 2 bases; unmatched junction nucleotides: 8. Germline lookup yields CDR1 SGHDT and CDR2 YYEEEE. The CDR3 region is CASSLHPGQLQETQYF. CDR3 coding DNA: TGTGCCAGCAGCTTGCACCCGGGACAGCTACAAGAGACCCAGTACTTC.

CDR3 DNA sequence: TGTGCCACTAGCGGGGGGTACCAAGAGACCCAGTACTTC. Translating it yields CATSGGYQETQYF. This chain links TRBV19 with TRBJ2-5; 11 positions agree with TRBD2. The CDR3 length is 13 residues. J lost 0 bases, V lost 10 bases, and 1 base had no gene match. Germline CDR1 reads LNHDA; CDR2 reads SQIVND (reference sequence).

This rearrangement joins TRBV24-1 to TRBJ1-4, with 8 bases matching TRBD1. V was clipped by 4 bases and J by 8 bases; unmatched bases: 8. This CDR3 has 15 amino acids. In germline, CDR1 is KGHDR, CDR2 SFDVKD. The CDR3 reads CATSEPQGGNEKLFF. Here the CDR3 DNA reads TGTGCCACCAGTGAACCACAGGGGGGAAACGAAAAACTGTTTTTT.

V is TRBV7-9 and J is TRBJ1-6, with a tentative D call TRBD1 (6 bases). V was clipped by 1 base and J by 4 bases, with 8 bases between them. The CDR3 covers 15 residues. Per the germline V gene, CDR1 is SEHNR and CDR2 is FQNEAQ (reference sequence). The CDR3 DNA follows: TGTGCCAGCAGCTTAGGCAGGGGTTATAATTCACCCCTCCACTTT. It is translated as CASSLGRGYNSPLHF.

The V gene is TRBV27, the J gene TRBJ1-4; tentatively, D is TRBD1 (5 bases). The V and J ends lost 4 bases and 10 bases respectively, with 22 bases between them. CDR3 size: 16 residues. CDR1 is MNHEY and CDR2 is SMNVEV in the germline V gene (reference sequence). The CDR3 sequence: CASSSATVWGLGKLFF. The DNA for the CDR3 is TGTGCCAGCAGTTCAGCGACAGTTTGGGGTCTGGGAAAACTGTTTTTT.

The chain recombines TRBV9 with TRBJ2-2; D may be TRBD2 (6 bases). Germline loops: CDR1 SGDLS, CDR2 YYNGEE. This CDR3 comprises 17 residues. Trimming removed 0 bases from V and 5 bases from J, with 17 bases in between. CDR3 coding DNA: TGTGCCAGCAGCGTAGATTTGCGGGGACGGGGGACCGGGGAGCTGTTTTTT. This gives the protein CASSVDLRGRGTGELFF.

The V and J genes are TRBV5-8 and TRBJ1-3; no clear D. V lost 2 bases and J 2 bases, leaving 2 bases between the germline ends. The CDR3 has 12 amino acids. The V gene's germline CDR1 is SGHTS and CDR2 YDEGEE. CDR3: CASSFAGNTIYF. CDR3 sequence (DNA): TGTGCCAGCAGCTTCGCTGGAAACACCATATATTTT.

The chain employs TRBV5-1 and TRBJ2-7; TRBD1 matches 7 bases. Germline-derived CDR1 and CDR2 are SGHRS and YFSETQ. The CDR3 totals 14 residues. The V gene end was trimmed by 0 bases and the J gene end by 3 bases; junction bases not matched to a gene: 3. The CDR3 here is CASSLDGTDYEQYF. For the CDR3, the DNA is TGCGCCAGCAGCTTGGACGGGACAGACTACGAGCAGTACTTC.

Notes on this clone: At one end, the junction sequence differs from germline, possibly due to a read error. The genes are TRBV28 and TRBJ2-3, with a tentative D call TRBD2 (6 bases). The length of the CDR3 is 13 residues. Germline CDR1 and CDR2: MDHEN and SYDVKM. Written as DNA, the CDR3 is TGTGCCAGCGGTTTTAGGGGAGGTGGTACGCAGTATTTT. Its protein product is CASGFRGGGTQYF.

The chain employs TRBV9 and TRBJ2-5, with 11 bases identical to TRBD2. Germline V gene data show CDR1 as SGDLS and CDR2 as YYNGEE. This CDR3 is 14 amino acids long. After removal of 2 bases from V and 6 bases from J, the junction contained 3 bases not matched to a gene. The CDR3: CASSVGTSGKTQYF. In nucleotides, the CDR3 is TGTGCCAGCAGCGTCGGGACTAGCGGTAAGACCCAGTACTTC.

The chain recombines TRBV30 with TRBJ1-5, with D possibly TRBD1 on 6 matching bases. V was shortened by 0 bases and J by 0 bases, with 18 bases between the two germline ends. The CDR3 sequence is 18 residues long. Germline loops: CDR1 GTSNPN, CDR2 SVGIG (reference sequence). CDR3 protein: CAWSVNWFGQYSNQPQHF. The CDR3 coding sequence is TGTGCCTGGAGTGTAAATTGGTTCGGACAGTATAGCAATCAGCCCCAGCATTTT.

J is TRBJ2-5 and V is TRBV28; 13 bases align to TRBD2. From germline, CDR1 is MDHEN and CDR2 SYDVKM. V was clipped by 2 bases and J by 1 base; unmatched bases: 7. The CDR3 has 18 residues. Here the CDR3 reads CASSLQTSGGWGQETQYF. The CDR3 DNA follows: TGTGCCAGCAGTTTACAGACTAGCGGGGGGTGGGGCCAAGAGACCCAGTACTTC.

This clone has only a few counts. The V gene is TRBV11-3, the J gene TRBJ1-2, with D possibly being TRBD1 (5 bases). The ends were cut back, 4 bases at V and 8 bases at J, with 20 bases in the middle. The germline V gene encodes CDR1 SGHNT and CDR2 YENEEA. The CDR3 is made up of 15 amino acids. The CDR3 DNA follows: TGTGCCAGCAGCTCACGGGGGGGGAATGGCAAGGGCTACACCTTC. Translating gives CASSSRGGNGKGYTF.

Comment on this clone: Other DNA sequences in the sample encode the same CDR3. The genes are TRBV7-3 and TRBJ1-1; 9 bases map to TRBD1. The V gene's germline CDR1 is SGHTA and CDR2 FQGTGA. V was clipped by 5 bases and J by 4 bases; unmatched bases: 2. CDR3 length: 13 residues. CDR3 amino acids: CASSLGQGTEAFF. The CDR3 nucleotides read TGTGCCAGCAGCCTGGGACAGGGCACTGAAGCTTTCTTT.

The V and J genes are TRBV2 and TRBJ2-3; D possibly corresponds to TRBD2 (7 bases). The V gene's germline CDR1 is SNHLY and CDR2 FYNNEI. The CDR3 has 15 amino acids. V was shortened by 2 bases and J by 3 bases, with 12 bases between the two germline ends. The CDR3 reads CASSERGGRTDTQYF. The CDR3 DNA sequence: TGTGCCAGCAGTGAAAGGGGGGGCCGGACAGATACGCAGTATTTT.